This T cell receptor (beta chain) originates from a study of blood T cell repertoires in COVID-19. About the research overall: The study drew acute and convalescent COVID-19 samples from the United States, Italy and Spain. From T cells, B-cell-depleted T cells, or PBMCs came the material, which was cDNA or gDNA.

Source study methods: Counts of nucleated cells, estimated from reference gene primer amplification, were obtained. The table came from immunoSEQ multiplex PCR; TCRdb's copy has only in-frame clones and leaves some out. V and J calls and clone size are as listed in that table; D and trimming were resolved from the DNA. The data contain 300,000 to 400,000 clones, 83% of them singletons. The CDR3 length is 17 residues. With 4 bases clipped from V and 5 bases from J, the junction kept 13 bases outside the gene matches. The V gene's germline CDR1 is KGHDR and CDR2 SFDVKD. Input material: peripheral blood. The V gene is TRBV24-1, the J gene TRBJ2-3; TRBD2 matches at 8 bases. The TCR originated in a man aged 25-40 years with active or convalescent COVID-19. CDR3: CATSDPMSGSWIDTQYF. CDR3 bases: TGTGCCACCAGTGACCCTATGAGCGGGAGTTGGATAGATACGCAGTATTTT.